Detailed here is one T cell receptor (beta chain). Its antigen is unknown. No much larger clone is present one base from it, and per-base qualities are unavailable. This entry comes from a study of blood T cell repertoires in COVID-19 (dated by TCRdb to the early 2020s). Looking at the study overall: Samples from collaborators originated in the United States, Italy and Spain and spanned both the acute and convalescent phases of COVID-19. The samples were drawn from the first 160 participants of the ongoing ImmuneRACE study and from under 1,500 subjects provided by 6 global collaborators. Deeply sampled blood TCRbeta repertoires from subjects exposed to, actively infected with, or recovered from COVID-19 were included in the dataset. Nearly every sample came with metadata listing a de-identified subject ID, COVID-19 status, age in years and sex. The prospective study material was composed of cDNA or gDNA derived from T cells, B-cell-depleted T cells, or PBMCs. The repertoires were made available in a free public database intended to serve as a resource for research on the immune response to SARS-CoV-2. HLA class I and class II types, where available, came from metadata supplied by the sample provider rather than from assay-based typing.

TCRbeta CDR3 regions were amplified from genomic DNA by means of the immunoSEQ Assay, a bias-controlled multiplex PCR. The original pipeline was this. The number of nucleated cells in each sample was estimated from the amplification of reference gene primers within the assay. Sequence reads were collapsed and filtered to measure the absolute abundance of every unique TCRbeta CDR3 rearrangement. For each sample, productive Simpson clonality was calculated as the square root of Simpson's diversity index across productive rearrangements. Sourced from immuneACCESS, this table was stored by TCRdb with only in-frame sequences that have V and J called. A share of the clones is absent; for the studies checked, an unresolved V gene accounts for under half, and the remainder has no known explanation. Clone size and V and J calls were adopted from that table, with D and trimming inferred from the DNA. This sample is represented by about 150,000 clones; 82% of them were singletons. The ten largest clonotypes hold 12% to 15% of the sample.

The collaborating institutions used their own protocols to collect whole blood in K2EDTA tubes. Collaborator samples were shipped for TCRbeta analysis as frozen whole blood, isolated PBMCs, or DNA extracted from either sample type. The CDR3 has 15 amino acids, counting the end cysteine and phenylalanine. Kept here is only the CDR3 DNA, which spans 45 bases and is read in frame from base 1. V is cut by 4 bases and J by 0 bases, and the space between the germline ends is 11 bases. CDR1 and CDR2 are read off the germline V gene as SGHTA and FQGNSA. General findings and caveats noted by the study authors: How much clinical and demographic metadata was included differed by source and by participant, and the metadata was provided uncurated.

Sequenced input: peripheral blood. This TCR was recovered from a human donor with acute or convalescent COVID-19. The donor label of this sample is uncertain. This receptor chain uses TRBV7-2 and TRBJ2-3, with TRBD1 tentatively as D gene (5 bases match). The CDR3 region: CASSSVSGSTDTQYF. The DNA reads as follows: TGTGCCAGCAGCTCAGTATCAGGGAGCACAGATACGCAGTATTTT.